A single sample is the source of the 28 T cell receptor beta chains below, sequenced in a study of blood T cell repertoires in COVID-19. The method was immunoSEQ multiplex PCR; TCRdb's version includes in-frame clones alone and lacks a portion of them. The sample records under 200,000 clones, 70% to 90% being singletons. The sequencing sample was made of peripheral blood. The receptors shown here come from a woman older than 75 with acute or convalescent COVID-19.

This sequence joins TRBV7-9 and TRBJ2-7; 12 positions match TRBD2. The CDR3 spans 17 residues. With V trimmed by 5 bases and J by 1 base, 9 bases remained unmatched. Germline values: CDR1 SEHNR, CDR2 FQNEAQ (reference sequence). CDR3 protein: CASSRLAGAALSYEQYF. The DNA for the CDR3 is TGTGCCAGCAGCAGACTAGCGGGGGCCGCACTTTCCTACGAGCAGTACTTC.

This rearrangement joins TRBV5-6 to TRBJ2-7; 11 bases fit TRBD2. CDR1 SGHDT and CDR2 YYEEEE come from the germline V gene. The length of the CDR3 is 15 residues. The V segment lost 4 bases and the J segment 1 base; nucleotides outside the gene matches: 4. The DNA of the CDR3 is TGTGCCAGCAGCGTAGCGGGGGGGATATCCTACGAGCAGTACTTC. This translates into CASSVAGGISYEQYF.

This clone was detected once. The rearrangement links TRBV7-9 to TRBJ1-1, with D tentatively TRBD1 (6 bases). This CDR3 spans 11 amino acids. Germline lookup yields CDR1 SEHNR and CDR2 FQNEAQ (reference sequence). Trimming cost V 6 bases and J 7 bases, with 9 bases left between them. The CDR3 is CASSRQVEAFF. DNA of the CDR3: TGTGCCAGCAGTCGACAGGTTGAAGCTTTCTTT. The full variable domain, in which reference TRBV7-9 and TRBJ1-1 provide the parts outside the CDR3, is DTGVSQNPRHKITKRGQNVTFRCDPISEHNRLYWYRQTLGQGPEFLTYFQNEAQLEKSRLLSDRFSAERPKGSFSTLEIQRTEQGDSAMYLCASSRQVEAFFGQGTRLTVV.

The CDR3 spells CASSLVGGARQPQHF. The DNA of the CDR3 is TGTGCCAGCAGCTTAGTCGGGGGGGCAAGACAGCCCCAGCATTTT. The chain joins TRBV7-2 to TRBJ1-5; perhaps TRBD1 as D (6 bases). The germline V and J ends were trimmed by 1 base and 7 bases, with 14 bases remaining between them. This CDR3 is 15 amino acids long. Germline CDR1 and CDR2: SGHTA and FQGNSA.

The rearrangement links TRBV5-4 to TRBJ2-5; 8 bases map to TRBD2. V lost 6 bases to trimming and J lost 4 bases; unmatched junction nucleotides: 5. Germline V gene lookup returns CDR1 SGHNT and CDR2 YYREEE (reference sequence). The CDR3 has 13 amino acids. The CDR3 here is CASTRGGRETQYF. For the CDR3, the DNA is TGTGCCAGCACCCGGGGGGGGAGAGAGACCCAGTACTTC.

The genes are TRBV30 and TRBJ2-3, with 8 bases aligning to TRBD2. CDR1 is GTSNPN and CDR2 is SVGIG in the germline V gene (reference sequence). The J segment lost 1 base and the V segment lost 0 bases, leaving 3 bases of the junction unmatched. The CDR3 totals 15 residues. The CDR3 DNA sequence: TGTGCCTGGAGTGTAGGAGCGGGAGGCACAGATACGCAGTATTTT. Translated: CAWSVGAGGTDTQYF.

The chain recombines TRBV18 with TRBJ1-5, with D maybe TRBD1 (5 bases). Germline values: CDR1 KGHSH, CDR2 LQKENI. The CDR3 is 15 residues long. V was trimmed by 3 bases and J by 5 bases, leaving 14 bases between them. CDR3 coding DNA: TGTGCCAGCTCACCCTCAGCAGGGCGAGATCAGCCCCAGCATTTT. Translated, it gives CASSPSAGRDQPQHF.

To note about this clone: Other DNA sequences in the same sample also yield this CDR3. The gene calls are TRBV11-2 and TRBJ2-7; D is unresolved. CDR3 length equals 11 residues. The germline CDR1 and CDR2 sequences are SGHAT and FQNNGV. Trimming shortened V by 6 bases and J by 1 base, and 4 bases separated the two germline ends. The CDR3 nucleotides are TGTGCCAGCAGTCCTTCCTACGAGCAGTACTTC. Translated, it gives CASSPSYEQYF.

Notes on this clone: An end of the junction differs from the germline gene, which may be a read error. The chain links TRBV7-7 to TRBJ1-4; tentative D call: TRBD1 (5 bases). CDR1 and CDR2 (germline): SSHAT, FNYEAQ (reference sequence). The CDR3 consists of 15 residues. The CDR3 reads CASSLAGGRNEKLFF. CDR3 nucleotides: TGTGCCAGCAGCCTAGCGGGGGGTCGAAATGAAAAACTGTTTTTT. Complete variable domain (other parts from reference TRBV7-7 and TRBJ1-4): GAGVSQSPRYKVTKRGQDVTLRCDPISSHATLYWYQQALGQGPEFLTYFNYEAQPDKSGLPSDRFSAERPEGSISTLTIQRTEQRDSAMYRCASSLAGGRNEKLFFGSGTQLSVL.

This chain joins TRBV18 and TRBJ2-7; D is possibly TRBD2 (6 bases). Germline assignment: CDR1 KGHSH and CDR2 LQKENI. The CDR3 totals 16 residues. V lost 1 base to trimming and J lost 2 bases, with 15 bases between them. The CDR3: CASSPQWDRGTYEQYF. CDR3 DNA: TGTGCCAGCTCACCACAATGGGACCGGGGGACCTACGAGCAGTACTTC.

The CDR3 DNA reads as TGTGCCAGCAGACCAGGGGGCGGGAGCACTGAAGCTTTCTTT. Its protein is CASRPGGGSTEAFF. The rearrangement uses TRBV6-5 and TRBJ1-1, with TRBD1 matching over 8 bases. Germline CDR1 reads MNHEY; CDR2 reads SVGAGI. CDR3 length: 14 amino acids. J lost 4 bases, V lost 6 bases, and 7 bases had no gene match.

CDR3 residues: CASVRGGTDTQYF. For the CDR3, the DNA is TGTGCCAGCGTAAGGGGTGGCACAGATACGCAGTATTTT. V gene TRBV7-8 combines with J gene TRBJ2-3; possibly TRBD1 for D (5 bases). The CDR3 length is 13 residues. V lost 8 bases and J 1 base, leaving 10 bases between the germline ends. CDR1 SGHVS and CDR2 FQNEAQ come from the germline V gene.

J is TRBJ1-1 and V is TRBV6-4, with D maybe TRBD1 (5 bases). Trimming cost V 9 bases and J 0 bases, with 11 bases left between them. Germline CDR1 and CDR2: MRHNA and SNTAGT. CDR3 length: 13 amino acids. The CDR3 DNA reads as TGTGCCAGTCTTCGCAGGGTGAACACTGAAGCTTTCTTT. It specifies CASLRRVNTEAFF.

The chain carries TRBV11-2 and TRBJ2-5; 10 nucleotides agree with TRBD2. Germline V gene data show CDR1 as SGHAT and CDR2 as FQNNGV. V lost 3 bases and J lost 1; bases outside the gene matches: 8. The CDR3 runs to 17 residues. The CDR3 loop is CASSFSGSGRFQETQYF. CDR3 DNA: TGTGCCAGCAGCTTTTCCGGTAGCGGGAGGTTCCAAGAGACCCAGTACTTC.

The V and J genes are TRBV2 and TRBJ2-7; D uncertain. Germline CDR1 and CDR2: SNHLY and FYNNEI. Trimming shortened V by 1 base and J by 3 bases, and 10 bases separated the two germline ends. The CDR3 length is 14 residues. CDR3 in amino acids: CASSEGQAGYEQYF. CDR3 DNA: TGTGCCAGCAGTGAAGGTCAGGCAGGCTACGAGCAGTACTTC. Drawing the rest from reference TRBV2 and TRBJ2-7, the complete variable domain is EPEVTQTPSHQVTQMGQEVILRCVPISNHLYFYWYRQILGQKVEFLVSFYNNEISEKSEIFDDQFSVERPDGSNFTLKIRSTKLEDSAMYFCASSEGQAGYEQYFGPGTRLTVT.

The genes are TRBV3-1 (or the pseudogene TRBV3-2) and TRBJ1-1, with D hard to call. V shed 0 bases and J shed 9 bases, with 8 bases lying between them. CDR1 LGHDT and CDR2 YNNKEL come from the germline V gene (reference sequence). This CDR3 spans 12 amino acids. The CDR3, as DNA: TGTGCCAGCAGCCAAGACACAATCAAAGCTTTCTTT. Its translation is CASSQDTIKAFF.

CDR3 bases: TGTGCCAGCAGCCCAGGACACAGTCGTGGAAACACCATATATTTT. It encodes CASSPGHSRGNTIYF. V usage is TRBV7-2 and J usage is TRBJ1-3, with a weak D call TRBD1 (5 bases). Germline CDR1 SGHTA, CDR2 FQGNSA. Trimming removed 5 bases at V and 3 bases at J, with 14 bases between. The CDR3 runs 15 residues.

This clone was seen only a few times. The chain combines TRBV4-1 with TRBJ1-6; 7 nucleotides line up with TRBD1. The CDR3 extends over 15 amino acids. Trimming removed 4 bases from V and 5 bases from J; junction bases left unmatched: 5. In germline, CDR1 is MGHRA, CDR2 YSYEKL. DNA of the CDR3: TGCGCCAGCAGCCCTCACGGGACAGATAATTCACCCCTCCACTTT. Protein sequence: CASSPHGTDNSPLHF.

The CDR3 region has the DNA TGTGCCAGCAGCCGGGGGGGCCGCACTGAAGCTTTCTTT. Amino acids: CASSRGGRTEAFF. J is TRBJ1-1 and V is TRBV6-2 or TRBV6-3, with D perhaps matching TRBD1 (6 bases). Germline-derived CDR1 and CDR2 are MNHEY and SVGEGT. The CDR3 length is 13 residues. V was cut by 6 bases and J by 4 bases, with 12 bases left in between.

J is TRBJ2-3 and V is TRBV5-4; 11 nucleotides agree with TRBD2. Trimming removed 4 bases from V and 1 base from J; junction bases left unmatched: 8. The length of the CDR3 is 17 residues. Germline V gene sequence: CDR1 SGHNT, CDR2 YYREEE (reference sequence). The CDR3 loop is CASSPGTSGTRTDTQYF. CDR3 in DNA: TGTGCCAGCAGCCCTGGGACTAGCGGTACCCGCACAGATACGCAGTATTTT. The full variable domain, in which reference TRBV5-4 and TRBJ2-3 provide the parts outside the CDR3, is ETGVTQSPTHLIKTRGQQVTLRCSSQSGHNTVSWYQQALGQGPQFIFQYYREEENGRGNFPPRFSGLQFPNYSSELNVNALELDDSALYLCASSPGTSGTRTDTQYFGPGTRLTVL.

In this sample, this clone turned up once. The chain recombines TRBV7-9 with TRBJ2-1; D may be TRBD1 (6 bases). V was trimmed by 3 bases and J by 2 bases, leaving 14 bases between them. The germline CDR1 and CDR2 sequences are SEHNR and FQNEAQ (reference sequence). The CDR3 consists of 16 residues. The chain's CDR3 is CASSFPVTGAYNEQFF. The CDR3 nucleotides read TGTGCCAGCAGCTTCCCCGTGACAGGAGCCTACAATGAGCAGTTCTTC. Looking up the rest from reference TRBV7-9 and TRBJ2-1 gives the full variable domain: DTGVSQNPRHKITKRGQNVTFRCDPISEHNRLYWYRQTLGQGPEFLTYFQNEAQLEKSRLLSDRFSAERPKGSFSTLEIQRTEQGDSAMYLCASSFPVTGAYNEQFFGPGTRLTVL.

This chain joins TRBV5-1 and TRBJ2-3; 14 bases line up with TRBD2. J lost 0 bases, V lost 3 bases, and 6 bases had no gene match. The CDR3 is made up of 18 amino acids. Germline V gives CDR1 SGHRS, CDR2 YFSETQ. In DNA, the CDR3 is TGCGCCAGCAGCTGGGGGACTAGCGGGAGTCGAAGCACAGATACGCAGTATTTT. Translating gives CASSWGTSGSRSTDTQYF.

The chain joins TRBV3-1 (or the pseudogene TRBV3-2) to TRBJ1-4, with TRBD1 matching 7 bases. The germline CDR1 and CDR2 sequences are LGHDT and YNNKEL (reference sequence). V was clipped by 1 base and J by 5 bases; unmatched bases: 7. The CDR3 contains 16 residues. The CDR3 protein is CASSQGAPGGNEKLFF. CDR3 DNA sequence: TGTGCCAGCAGCCAAGGGGCCCCAGGGGGGAATGAAAAACTGTTTTTT.

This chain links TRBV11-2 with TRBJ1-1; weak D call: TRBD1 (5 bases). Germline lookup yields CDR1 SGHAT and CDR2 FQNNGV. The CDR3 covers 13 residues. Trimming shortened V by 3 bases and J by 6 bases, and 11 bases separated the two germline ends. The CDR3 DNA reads TGTGCCAGCAGCTTCTCAGGGTCCGCTGAAGCTTTCTTT. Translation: CASSFSGSAEAFF.

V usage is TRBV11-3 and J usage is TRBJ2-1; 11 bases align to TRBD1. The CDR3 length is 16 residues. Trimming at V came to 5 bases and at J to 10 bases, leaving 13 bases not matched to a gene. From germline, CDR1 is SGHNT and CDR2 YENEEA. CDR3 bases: TGTGCCAGCAGCCCTCGCGGAGGACAGGGGGCAGGGGAGCAGTTCTTC. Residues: CASSPRGGQGAGEQFF.

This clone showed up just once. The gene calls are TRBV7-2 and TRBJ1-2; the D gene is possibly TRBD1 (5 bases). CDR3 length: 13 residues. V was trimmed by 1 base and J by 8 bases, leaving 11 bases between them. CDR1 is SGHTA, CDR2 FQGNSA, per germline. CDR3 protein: CASSLERAGGYTF. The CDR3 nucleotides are TGTGCCAGCAGCTTAGAAAGGGCAGGGGGCTACACCTTC.

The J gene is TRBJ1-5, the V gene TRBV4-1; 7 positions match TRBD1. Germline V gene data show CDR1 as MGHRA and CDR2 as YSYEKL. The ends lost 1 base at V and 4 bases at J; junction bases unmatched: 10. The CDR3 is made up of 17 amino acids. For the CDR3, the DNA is TGCGCCAGCAGCCAAGGGAACGGACAGGCCCGTAATCAGCCCCAGCATTTT. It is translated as CASSQGNGQARNQPQHF.

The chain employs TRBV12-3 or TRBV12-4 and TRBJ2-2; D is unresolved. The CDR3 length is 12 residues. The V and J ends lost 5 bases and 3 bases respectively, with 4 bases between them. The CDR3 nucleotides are TGTGCCAGCAGTACAGACACCGGGGAGCTGTTTTTT. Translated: CASSTDTGELFF.